One sample yielded the 13 T cell receptor beta chains listed below, sequenced in a study of cytotoxic CD8 clonotypes in ibrutinib-treated CLL. Sequenced by immunoSEQ multiplex PCR; TCRdb stores in-frame clones only, minus some. The sample records roughly 100,000 clones, approximately 78% being singletons. The sequences come from PBMCs, collected after 12 months of ibrutinib treatment. The receptors were sampled from a human donor with chronic lymphocytic leukemia.

The chain employs TRBV6-5 and TRBJ2-2; TRBD1 aligns across 7 bases. The V and J ends lost 6 bases and 7 bases, in that order; junction bases with no gene match: 5. The CDR3 is 13 residues long. CDR1 and CDR2 from the germline V gene are MNHEY and SVGAGI. CDR3 protein: CASSDRVVGELFF. The CDR3, as DNA: TGTGCCAGCAGCGACAGGGTTGTCGGGGAGCTGTTTTTT.

The chain recombines TRBV30 with TRBJ1-1; 7 nucleotides match TRBD1. The CDR3 runs to 14 residues. V was clipped by 0 bases and J by 11 bases; unmatched bases: 12. CDR1 and CDR2 (germline): GTSNPN, SVGIG (reference sequence). CDR3 in amino acids: CAWSVRDRATGAFF. The CDR3 DNA reads as TGTGCCTGGAGTGTACGCGACAGGGCCACCGGGGCTTTCTTT.

The chain joins TRBV14 to TRBJ2-3; 7 positions match TRBD2. There are 17 residues in the CDR3. V shed 0 bases, J shed 7 bases, and the junction held 13 bases outside the gene matches. Germline loops: CDR1 SGHDN, CDR2 FVKESK. CDR3 coding DNA: TGTGCCAGCAGCCAAGATCTGGGTTGGAGCGGGGAGAATACGCAGTATTTT. This encodes CASSQDLGWSGENTQYF. Full variable domain (missing parts from reference TRBV14 and TRBJ2-3): EAGVTQFPSHSVIEKGQTVTLRCDPISGHDNLYWYRRVMGKEIKFLLHFVKESKQDESGMPNNRFLAERTGGTYSTLKVQPAELEDSGVYFCASSQDLGWSGENTQYFGPGTRLTVL.

V gene TRBV6-6 combines with J gene TRBJ2-7; 7 bases line up with TRBD1. Losses at the gene ends were 6 bases for V and 2 bases for J; bases not matched to a gene: 13. Germline assignment: CDR1 MNHNY and CDR2 SVGAGI (reference sequence). The CDR3 extends over 16 amino acids. CDR3 residues: CASRKPGTVETYEQYF. CDR3 DNA sequence: TGTGCCAGCAGAAAGCCCGGGACAGTGGAAACCTACGAGCAGTACTTC.

The gene calls are TRBV11-2 and TRBJ2-3, with 9 bases lining up with TRBD2. The CDR3 consists of 15 residues. V was pared by 3 bases and J by 3 bases, with 4 bases of the junction left unmatched. Germline V gene sequence: CDR1 SGHAT, CDR2 FQNNGV. As DNA, the CDR3 is TGTGCCAGCAGCTTCGTAACTAGCGGGACAGATACGCAGTATTTT. Translated: CASSFVTSGTDTQYF.

The chain combines TRBV9 with TRBJ2-5; 11 positions match TRBD1. This CDR3 has 16 amino acids. V trimming: 3 bases; J trimming: 4 bases; junction bases outside the gene matches: 8. Germline V gene data show CDR1 as SGDLS and CDR2 as YYNGEE. The chain's CDR3 is CASSAARDRGIETQYF. CDR3 coding DNA: TGTGCCAGCAGCGCCGCCCGGGACAGGGGGATAGAGACCCAGTACTTC.

The genes are TRBV18 and TRBJ1-2; D not certain. Trimming took 0 bases from V and 7 from J, leaving 9 bases between them. Germline assignment: CDR1 KGHSH and CDR2 LQKENI. The CDR3 totals 13 residues. The CDR3, as DNA: TGTGCCAGCTCACCACCAGTTAACATTGGCTACACCTTC. It encodes CASSPPVNIGYTF.

This clone was picked up one time. The chain is built from TRBV5-4 and TRBJ2-2; 9 bases match TRBD1. Germline assignment: CDR1 SGHNT and CDR2 YYREEE (reference sequence). The CDR3 consists of 14 residues. The ends lost 4 bases at V and 7 bases at J; junction bases unmatched: 5. The CDR3 DNA sequence: TGTGCCAGCAGCCTACAGGGGGCCGGCGGGGAGCTGTTTTTT. It is translated as CASSLQGAGGELFF. The variable domain in full, with the rest retrieved from reference TRBV5-4 and TRBJ2-2, is ETGVTQSPTHLIKTRGQQVTLRCSSQSGHNTVSWYQQALGQGPQFIFQYYREEENGRGNFPPRFSGLQFPNYSSELNVNALELDDSALYLCASSLQGAGGELFFGEGSRLTVL.

This sequence joins TRBV19 and TRBJ1-5; 8 positions agree with TRBD1. CDR3 length: 14 amino acids. Trimming at V came to 4 bases and at J to 6 bases, leaving 5 bases not matched to a gene. Germline loops: CDR1 LNHDA, CDR2 SQIVND (reference sequence). CDR3 DNA sequence: TGTGCCAGTAGTACGATCAGGGGGCCTCAGCCCCAGCATTTT. Translated: CASSTIRGPQPQHF.

A remark on this clone: No conserved phenylalanine or tryptophan is present at the end of the CDR3, so a read error is the likely explanation. No DNA is shown, since the ends of the CDR3 on it are uncertain; the CDR3 is the one TCRdb lists. The rearrangement uses TRBV6-5 and TRBJ1-1. Germline CDR1 is MNHEY and CDR2 is SVGAGI. The CDR3 spans 10 amino acids, including both terminal residues. The CDR3 here is CASKFAGDGV.

V is TRBV19 and J is TRBJ2-2, with 7 bases identical to TRBD1. Germline V CDR1 and CDR2: LNHDA, SQIVND (reference sequence). This CDR3 is built from 14 residues. With 7 bases clipped from V and 5 bases from J, the junction kept 7 bases outside the gene matches. The CDR3 DNA reads as TGTGCCAGTAATACCGGGACAGCAACCGGGGAGCTGTTTTTT. Protein product: CASNTGTATGELFF.

V is TRBV10-1 and J is TRBJ1-2; TRBD1 matches 8 bases. The V segment lost 5 bases and the J segment 7 bases; nucleotides outside the gene matches: 15. The CDR3 length is 16 residues. Germline CDR1 reads WNHNN; CDR2 reads SYGVQD (reference sequence). The CDR3 spells CASSLSTGTGIRGYTF. As DNA, the CDR3 is TGCGCCAGCAGTCTCAGCACCGGGACAGGTATACGTGGCTACACCTTC.

V gene TRBV5-1 combines with J gene TRBJ1-6; 10 bases agree with TRBD1. Per the germline V gene, CDR1 is SGHRS and CDR2 is YFSETQ. The CDR3 is made up of 15 amino acids. V dropped 4 bases and J dropped 9; count of bases not matched to a gene: 7. The CDR3 sequence is CASSPQGDRGSPLHF. The CDR3 region has the DNA TGCGCCAGCAGCCCCCAAGGGGACAGGGGTTCACCCCTCCACTTT.